A selection of T cell receptor beta chains follows, all from one sample in a study of read filtering for tumor transcriptome and immune sequencing. MiXCR was run by TCRdb on the reads, yielding one entry per CDR3 protein. The sample consists of roughly 46,000 distinct CDR3 sequences, approximately 12% of them appearing once. The specimen was a population of CD138-negative cells sorted from bone marrow. The source of these receptors is a donor at least 40 years old with multiple myeloma. The CDR3 runs from the conserved cysteine through the conserved F or W. The order of the fields is V gene, clone size, CDR3 length, D gene, J gene, CDR3 protein, CDR3 DNA. D genes are given only for firm matches. Expanded clones are given a class, and other clones once, few, many or no size at all.

V gene: TRBV7-9; clone size: many; CDR3 length: 13; D gene: TRBD1; J gene: TRBJ2-3; CDR3 protein: CASGRTGLNTQYF; CDR3 DNA: TGTGCCAGCGGCAGGACAGGGTTGAATACGCAGTATTTT
V gene: TRBV10-3; clone size: many; CDR3 length: 14; D gene: .; J gene: TRBJ2-2; CDR3 protein: CALGAGTNTGELFF; CDR3 DNA: TGTGCCCTCGGCGCGGGGACGAACACCGGGGAGCTGTTTTTT
V gene: TRBV12-2; clone size: .; CDR3 length: 14; D gene: .; J gene: TRBJ2-7; CDR3 protein: CASRLAGDTYEQYF; CDR3 DNA: TGTGCAAGTCGCTTGGCGGGAGACACCTACGAGCAGTACTTC
V gene: TRBV6-6; clone size: few; CDR3 length: 13; D gene: .; J gene: TRBJ2-7; CDR3 protein: CASSALRDYEQYF; CDR3 DNA: TGTGCCAGCAGTGCGCTCCGGGACTACGAGCAGTACTTC
V gene: TRBV20-1; clone size: many; CDR3 length: 15; D gene: .; J gene: TRBJ2-7; CDR3 protein: CSAPLDGLAHYEQYF; CDR3 DNA: TGCAGTGCCCCCCTCGACGGACTGGCCCACTACGAGCAGTACTTC
V gene: TRBV24-1; clone size: many; CDR3 length: 13; D gene: .; J gene: TRBJ2-1; CDR3 protein: CATSDPGQSVQFF; CDR3 DNA: TGTGCCACCAGTGACCCCGGACAGAGCGTTCAGTTCTTC
V gene: TRBV30; clone size: .; CDR3 length: 11; D gene: .; J gene: TRBJ2-2; CDR3 protein: CAWSNTGELFF; CDR3 DNA: TGTGCCTGGAGTAACACCGGGGAGCTGTTTTTT
V gene: TRBV29-1; clone size: many; CDR3 length: 13; D gene: .; J gene: TRBJ2-2; CDR3 protein: CSVEEADTGELFF; CDR3 DNA: TGCAGCGTTGAAGAGGCAGACACCGGGGAGCTGTTTTTT
V gene: TRBV20-1; clone size: .; CDR3 length: 13; D gene: .; J gene: TRBJ1-6; CDR3 protein: CSASTGLYSALHF; CDR3 DNA: TGCAGTGCCTCGACAGGCCTTTATAGCGCCCTCCACTTT
V gene: TRBV12-3/TRBV12-4; clone size: many; CDR3 length: 14; D gene: .; J gene: TRBJ1-5; CDR3 protein: CASSSSGRGQPQHF; CDR3 DNA: TGTGCCAGCAGTTCATCGGGAAGGGGACAGCCCCAGCATTTT
V gene: TRBV12-3/TRBV12-4; clone size: medium-sized; CDR3 length: 15; D gene: TRBD2; J gene: TRBJ2-1; CDR3 protein: CASRSGTSAYNEQFF; CDR3 DNA: TGTGCCAGCAGGTCCGGGACTAGCGCCTACAATGAGCAGTTCTTC
V gene: TRBV3-2; clone size: many; CDR3 length: 13; D gene: .; J gene: TRBJ2-1; CDR3 protein: CASSQDIPLRKFF; CDR3 DNA: TGTGCCAGCAGCCAAGATATACCGCTAAGGAAGTTCTTC
V gene: TRBV3-2; clone size: medium-sized; CDR3 length: 14; D gene: .; J gene: TRBJ2-1; CDR3 protein: CASSLRDRGNEQFF; CDR3 DNA: TGTGCCAGCAGCTTACGGGACAGGGGGAATGAGCAGTTCTTC
V gene: TRBV7-9; clone size: many; CDR3 length: 14; D gene: TRBD2; J gene: TRBJ2-5; CDR3 protein: CASSTLAGEETQYF; CDR3 DNA: TGTGCCAGCAGCACCTTAGCGGGAGAAGAGACCCAGTACTTC
V gene: TRBV5-4; clone size: many; CDR3 length: 15; D gene: .; J gene: TRBJ1-1; CDR3 protein: CASSLVIAGVTEAFF; CDR3 DNA: TGTGCCAGCAGCTTGGTGATCGCAGGGGTCACTGAAGCTTTCTTT
V gene: TRBV5-1; clone size: many; CDR3 length: 13; D gene: .; J gene: TRBJ1-1; CDR3 protein: CASSTPGYTEAFF; CDR3 DNA: TGCGCCAGCAGCACCCCAGGGTACACTGAAGCTTTCTTT
V gene: TRBV19; clone size: many; CDR3 length: 15; D gene: TRBD2; J gene: TRBJ2-2; CDR3 protein: CASSRTSGTSGELFF; CDR3 DNA: TGTGCCAGTAGCCGGACTAGCGGGACGTCCGGGGAGCTGTTTTTT